A selection of T cell receptor beta chains follows, all from one sample in a study of blood T cell repertoires in COVID-19. Clones were read by immunoSEQ multiplex PCR, and TCRdb kept only the in-frame ones, dropping some. Of 180,000 or so clones in the sample, around 80% were seen once. The sequencing input was peripheral blood. These receptors came from a woman aged 65 to 85 with acute or convalescent COVID-19. The CDR3 runs from the conserved cysteine through the conserved F or W. The D gene is left open where the match is weak. Clone size is not always given. Where it is, it says once, few, many or a class for expanded clones.

j_gene: TRBJ2-5; d_gene: NA; v_gene: TRBV11-2; abundance: NA; len: 16; CDR3aa: CASSFKGWASAETQYF; CDR3nt: TGTGCCAGCAGCTTTAAGGGTTGGGCTAGCGCCGAGACCCAGTACTTC
j_gene: TRBJ2-5; d_gene: NA; v_gene: TRBV7-9; abundance: NA; len: 13; CDR3aa: CASSFFPTSPENF; CDR3nt: TGTGCCAGCAGCTTCTTCCCAACTAGTCCAGAAAACTTC
j_gene: TRBJ2-5; d_gene: NA; v_gene: TRBV12-3/TRBV12-4; abundance: NA; len: 13; CDR3aa: CASRGLPKETQYF; CDR3nt: TGTGCCAGCCGGGGTTTACCAAAAGAGACCCAGTACTTC
j_gene: TRBJ2-5; d_gene: NA; v_gene: TRBV2; abundance: NA; len: 13; CDR3aa: CASSGGGWETQYF; CDR3nt: TGTGCCAGCAGTGGAGGAGGTTGGGAGACCCAGTACTTC
j_gene: TRBJ2-2; d_gene: NA; v_gene: TRBV15; abundance: NA; len: 16; CDR3aa: CATSRDRGTNTGELFF; CDR3nt: TGTGCCACCAGCAGAGATAGGGGAACGAACACCGGGGAGCTGTTTTTT
j_gene: TRBJ2-7; d_gene: NA; v_gene: TRBV3-1/TRBV3-2; abundance: NA; len: 11; CDR3aa: CASSRLGKQYF; CDR3nt: TGTGCCAGCAGCCGACTGGGTAAGCAGTACTTC
j_gene: TRBJ2-3; d_gene: TRBD2; v_gene: TRBV29-1; abundance: NA; len: 14; CDR3aa: CSLGLAGVADTQYF; CDR3nt: TGCAGCCTTGGCCTAGCGGGGGTGGCAGATACGCAGTATTTT
j_gene: TRBJ2-2; d_gene: NA; v_gene: TRBV19; abundance: NA; len: 15; CDR3aa: CATQAQGPNTGELFF; CDR3nt: TGTGCCACCCAAGCGCAGGGTCCGAACACCGGGGAGCTGTTTTTT
j_gene: TRBJ1-2; d_gene: TRBD1; v_gene: TRBV5-5; abundance: NA; len: 15; CDR3aa: CASSLAGGSLYGYTF; CDR3nt: TGTGCCAGCAGCTTGGCAGGGGGCAGTCTCTATGGCTACACCTTC
j_gene: TRBJ2-3; d_gene: TRBD2; v_gene: TRBV27; abundance: NA; len: 16; CDR3aa: CASSYPSLAGVDTQYF; CDR3nt: TGTGCCAGCAGTTACCCTAGCCTAGCGGGAGTAGATACGCAGTATTTT
j_gene: TRBJ1-1; d_gene: TRBD1; v_gene: TRBV5-1; abundance: NA; len: 15; CDR3aa: CASSLSGGRNTEAFF; CDR3nt: TGCGCCAGCAGCCTCTCAGGGGGCAGGAACACTGAAGCTTTCTTT
j_gene: TRBJ1-4; d_gene: NA; v_gene: TRBV30; abundance: NA; len: 13; CDR3aa: CAWSKGRSEKLFF; CDR3nt: TGTGCCTGGAGCAAGGGGAGGAGTGAAAAACTGTTTTTT
j_gene: TRBJ1-1; d_gene: TRBD1; v_gene: TRBV7-2; abundance: few; len: 14; CDR3aa: CASSLEGQGTEAFF; CDR3nt: TGTGCCAGCAGCTTAGAAGGACAGGGCACTGAAGCTTTCTTT
j_gene: TRBJ2-5; d_gene: NA; v_gene: TRBV29-1; abundance: NA; len: 11; CDR3aa: CSVGIQETQYF; CDR3nt: TGCAGCGTTGGTATCCAAGAGACCCAGTACTTC
j_gene: TRBJ2-5; d_gene: TRBD2; v_gene: TRBV7-9; abundance: NA; len: 14; CDR3aa: CASRPLAGEETQYF; CDR3nt: TGTGCCAGCAGACCCCTAGCGGGAGAAGAGACCCAGTACTTC
j_gene: TRBJ1-1; d_gene: NA; v_gene: TRBV9; abundance: NA; len: 14; CDR3aa: CASSKDGGITEAFF; CDR3nt: TGTGCCAGCTCAAAGGACGGCGGGATCACTGAAGCTTTCTTT
j_gene: TRBJ2-7; d_gene: TRBD2; v_gene: TRBV11-2; abundance: NA; len: 18; CDR3aa: CASSLDLAGTSSLYEQYF; CDR3nt: TGTGCCAGCAGCTTAGATTTAGCCGGGACTAGCTCCCTCTACGAGCAGTACTTC
j_gene: TRBJ1-1; d_gene: NA; v_gene: TRBV5-4; abundance: NA; len: 15; CDR3aa: CASSLLAGIGTEAFF; CDR3nt: TGTGCCAGCAGCTTGTTAGCAGGGATTGGAACTGAAGCTTTCTTT
j_gene: TRBJ1-5; d_gene: TRBD1; v_gene: TRBV28; abundance: NA; len: 16; CDR3aa: CASSFSDRGPGQPQHF; CDR3nt: TGTGCCAGCAGTTTTTCGGACAGGGGGCCGGGACAGCCCCAGCATTTT
j_gene: TRBJ1-5; d_gene: TRBD1; v_gene: TRBV10-2; abundance: NA; len: 15; CDR3aa: CASSDVTGRHQPQHF; CDR3nt: TGCGCCAGCAGTGACGTGACAGGGAGGCATCAGCCCCAGCATTTT
j_gene: TRBJ1-1; d_gene: NA; v_gene: TRBV11-3; abundance: medium-sized; len: 13; CDR3aa: CASSLQGLTEAFF; CDR3nt: TGTGCCAGCAGCTTACAGGGGCTCACTGAAGCTTTCTTT
j_gene: TRBJ2-1; d_gene: NA; v_gene: TRBV12-2; abundance: NA; len: 15; CDR3aa: CASLSSGTSYNEQFF; CDR3nt: TGTGCAAGTCTCTCAAGCGGGACCTCCTACAATGAGCAGTTCTTC
j_gene: TRBJ1-1; d_gene: NA; v_gene: TRBV9; abundance: once; len: 15; CDR3aa: CASSVDQGSWTEAFF; CDR3nt: TGTGCCAGCAGCGTAGATCAGGGAAGTTGGACTGAAGCTTTCTTT
j_gene: TRBJ2-1; d_gene: TRBD2; v_gene: TRBV20-1; abundance: NA; len: 17; CDR3aa: CSASRLAGGVIYNEQFF; CDR3nt: TGCAGTGCTAGTCGACTAGCGGGAGGAGTGATCTACAATGAGCAGTTCTTC
j_gene: TRBJ1-6; d_gene: TRBD1; v_gene: TRBV28; abundance: NA; len: 18; CDR3aa: CASSLWRQGDRANSPLHF; CDR3nt: TGTGCCAGCAGTTTATGGCGACAGGGGGATCGGGCCAATTCACCCCTCCACTTT
j_gene: TRBJ2-7; d_gene: NA; v_gene: TRBV6-6; abundance: NA; len: 14; CDR3aa: CASSYSMDSAEQYF; CDR3nt: TGTGCCAGCAGTTACTCGATGGACAGTGCCGAGCAGTACTTC
j_gene: TRBJ1-2; d_gene: NA; v_gene: TRBV3-1/TRBV3-2; abundance: NA; len: 14; CDR3aa: CASSLRDFTGGYTF; CDR3nt: TGTGCCAGCAGCCTCCGGGATTTTACTGGGGGCTACACCTTC
j_gene: TRBJ2-7; d_gene: NA; v_gene: TRBV5-1; abundance: NA; len: 13; CDR3aa: CASSLGGIGEQYF; CDR3nt: TGCGCCAGCAGCTTGGGCGGGATTGGGGAGCAGTACTTC